The rows below give T cell receptor beta chains drawn from one sample of a study of blood T cell repertoires in COVID-19. TCRdb's copy holds only in-frame clones and misses some; the assay was immunoSEQ multiplex PCR. The sample has 350,000 to 450,000 clones; around 89% are singletons. The source material was peripheral blood. The receptors here all came from a man aged 40-49 years with acute or convalescent COVID-19. Both conserved end residues are part of each CDR3. The D gene is left open where the match is weak. Clone sizes are given selectively: once, few, many, or a class where the clone is expanded.

j_gene,d_gene,v_gene,abundance,CDR3aa,CDR3nt
TRBJ2-6,-,TRBV10-1,once,CASVTGHASGANVLTF,TGCGCCAGCGTAACAGGGCATGCCTCTGGGGCCAACGTCCTGACTTTC
TRBJ2-7,TRBD2,TRBV19,-,CASTVAGGPRSTEQYF,TGTGCCAGTACGGTGGCGGGAGGGCCCCGGTCTACCGAGCAGTACTTC
TRBJ2-5,TRBD1,TRBV5-1,-,CASRPRGTGAGETQYF,TGCGCCAGCAGACCTAGAGGGACAGGGGCGGGGGAGACCCAGTACTTC
TRBJ2-3,TRBD1,TRBV19,-,CASKDRATDTQYF,TGTGCCAGTAAGGACAGGGCCACAGATACGCAGTATTTT
TRBJ1-1,-,TRBV27,-,CASSRRVSAHTEAFF,TGTGCCAGCAGTCGCAGGGTGTCGGCACACACTGAAGCTTTCTTT
TRBJ2-5,TRBD1,TRBV3-1/TRBV3-2,-,CASSGTGTGFQETQYF,TGTGCCAGCAGCGGTACCGGGACAGGTTTCCAAGAGACCCAGTACTTC
TRBJ2-1,TRBD2,TRBV4-1,few,CASSQDLFGLAGVGSEQFF,TGCGCCAGCAGCCAAGATCTATTTGGACTAGCGGGAGTCGGTAGTGAGCAGTTCTTC
TRBJ2-2,TRBD1,TRBV4-1,-,CASSQEGTGDAGELFF,TGCGCCAGCAGCCAAGAAGGGACAGGGGACGCCGGGGAGCTGTTTTTT
TRBJ2-2,-,TRBV10-3,-,CAISVRVGELFF,TGTGCCATCAGTGTCCGGGTCGGGGAGCTGTTTTTT
TRBJ2-5,TRBD1,TRBV29-1,-,CSVDTGQGKETQYF,TGCAGCGTTGATACGGGACAGGGGAAAGAGACCCAGTACTTC
TRBJ1-1,-,TRBV5-1,-,CASSIGDTEAFF,TGCGCCAGCAGCATCGGGGACACTGAAGCTTTCTTT